Following are 24 T cell receptor beta chains from one sample sequenced in a study of tumor-infiltrating lymphocytes in primary liver carcinoma. Taking about 17-32 mg of unsorted bulk tissue, the authors co-extracted RNA and DNA. Synthesis of TCR beta cDNA was carried out from 500 ng total RNA with a constant-region primer. The TCR beta library was amplified through three nested multiplex PCR rounds in a modified ARM-PCR procedure. In the first two PCR rounds, TRBV1-TRBV30 forward primers were paired with a C-beta reverse primer, and each round lasted around 10 cycles. TCRdb redid the calling of the multiplex PCR reads with MiXCR, one entry per CDR3 protein. The sample has some 100,000 distinct CDR3 sequences, 55% to 80% seen once; the top ten hold roughly 12%. What was sequenced was liver tumor tissue from sampling region 2. Subset: tumor region T2, inferior pole. The receptor source for this set is a woman in her sixties or seventies with primary liver carcinoma and hepatitis B virus infection.

This chain joins TRBV12-3 or TRBV12-4 and TRBJ1-6, with 7 bases matching TRBD1. V lost 10 bases and J lost 9; bases outside the gene matches: 12. This CDR3 comprises 14 residues. Written as DNA, the CDR3 is TGTGCCATCACTTTTGGGCAGGGGGTTTCACCCCTCCACTTT. It encodes CAITFGQGVSPLHF.

About this clonotype: The conserved phenylalanine or tryptophan normally closing the CDR3 is absent here, so this likely arose from a read error. The chain uses TRBV11-3 and TRBJ2-3, with D possibly TRBD2 on 6 matching bases. Germline CDR1 reads SGHNT; CDR2 reads YENEEA. Trimming left V 3 bases short and J 2 bases short, with 9 bases between. The CDR3 has 14 residues. CDR3 sequence (DNA): TGTGCCAGCAGCTTCCGGACTAACACAGATACGCAGTATTGT. Protein sequence: CASSFRTNTDTQYC.

For this clonotype: A much larger clone lies one base from this, so it may be a read error. The chain is built from TRBV4-1 and TRBJ2-1, with a weak D call TRBD2 (6 bases). The CDR3 extends over 15 amino acids. Trimming shortened V by 8 bases and J by 8 bases, and 22 bases separated the two germline ends. Germline lookup yields CDR1 MGHRA and CDR2 YSYEKL. The CDR3 protein is CASCFEGGVSYEQFF. The CDR3 DNA is TGCGCCAGCTGTTTCGAGGGAGGCGTCAGCTATGAGCAGTTCTTC.

The chain couples TRBV2 to TRBJ2-3; D ambiguous. The CDR3 has 11 amino acids. CDR1 and CDR2 (germline): SNHLY, FYNNEI. V gave up 8 bases and J gave up 0 bases, with 3 bases separating them. In DNA form, the CDR3 reads TGTGCCAGCTGTAGCACAGATACGCAGTATTTT. It is translated as CASCSTDTQYF.

Regarding this clonotype: One junction end does not reproduce the germline sequence, and a read error may be involved. This chain connects TRBV4-2 to TRBJ2-1; possible D gene TRBD2, 5 bases. CDR3 length equals 17 residues. Germline V lookup: CDR1 LGHNA, CDR2 YNFKEQ. In nucleotides, the CDR3 is TGTGCCAGCACCAGAGAGGGCAGGATGGGTTCCTCCAATGAGCAGTTCTTC. It specifies CASTREGRMGSSNEQFF.

In the case of this clonotype: A junction boundary mismatches the germline segment, possibly from a read error. The V gene is TRBV10-3, the J gene TRBJ2-2; TRBD1 is a possible D gene (6 bases). The V gene's germline CDR1 is ENHRY and CDR2 SYGVKD. The CDR3 has 13 amino acids. CDR3 region: CAISDRRSGELFF. CDR3 nucleotides: TGTGCCATTAGTGACAGGCGGTCCGGGGAGCTGTTTTTT.

Of note for this clonotype: In this CDR3 the conserved last residue, phenylalanine or tryptophan, is missing, so a read error is likely. No DNA is shown, since the ends of the CDR3 on it are uncertain; the CDR3 is the one TCRdb lists. V usage is TRBV11-2 and J usage is TRBJ2-3; the D segment call TRBD2 is taken from the table without a DNA check. Germline V lookup: CDR1 SGHAT, CDR2 FQNNGV. The CDR3 is 15 residues long, counting both termini. This chain's CDR3 is CVSRLEAGGTDTQYL.

In the case of this clonotype: It is likely a read error, because the conserved phenylalanine at the end of the CDR3 is missing. The CDR3 region has the DNA TGTGCCAGCATCTTAGGAGACAGCAGTGAGCAGTTCCTC. It translates to CASILGDSSEQFL. The genes are TRBV11-3 and TRBJ2-1; a possible D gene is TRBD1 (5 bases). Germline V gene lookup returns CDR1 SGHNT and CDR2 YENEEA. There are 13 residues in the CDR3.

Notes on this clonotype: A read error is likely, as this CDR3 ends without the conserved phenylalanine or tryptophan. No DNA is shown, since the ends of the CDR3 on it are uncertain; the CDR3 is the one TCRdb lists. CDR3 amino acids: CSVEDQGDRGLHGYAS. The V gene is TRBV29-1, the J gene TRBJ1-2; TRBD1, as called in the table, went unchecked against the DNA. 16 amino acids form the CDR3, both terminal residues included. Germline V gene sequence: CDR1 SQVTM, CDR2 ANQGSEA.

As concerns this clonotype: Sequence at one end of the junction differs from germline and may be a read error. V gene TRBV11-1 combines with J gene TRBJ2-5, with 8 nucleotides matching TRBD2. The CDR3 length is 16 residues. Germline V CDR1 and CDR2: SGHAT, FQDESV (reference sequence). CDR3 sequence (DNA): TGTGCCAACAGCTTAGGATCGGCTAGCGGGCGAGAGACCCAGTACTTC. Protein sequence: CANSLGSASGRETQYF.

Note on this clonotype: This may be a read error: a much more frequent sequence differs by one nucleotide. The V gene is TRBV6-1, the J gene TRBJ2-2; maybe TRBD2 (5 bases). Germline loops: CDR1 MNHNS, CDR2 SASEGT. Deletions cut 8 bases from V and 1 base from J, with 14 bases between. CDR3 size: 15 residues. The chain's CDR3 is CASPPGVRNTGELFF. Written as DNA, the CDR3 is TGTGCCAGCCCCCCCGGGGTTAGGAACACCGGGGAGCTGTTTTTT.

Concerning this clonotype: One end of the junction fails to match germline, which may point to a read error. The chain has TRBV5-1 and TRBJ1-5, with a possible D match to TRBD1 (5 bases). This CDR3 is 13 amino acids long. Germline CDR1 SGHRS, CDR2 YFSETQ. The CDR3 region is CSSSWGGNQPQHF. The CDR3 bases are TGCTCCAGCAGCTGGGGGGGCAATCAGCCCCAGCATTTT.

This clonotype has ten or more counts. V is TRBV5-1 and J is TRBJ1-1, with D unresolved. The CDR3 is 15 residues long. From germline, CDR1 is SGHRS and CDR2 YFSETQ. Between the trimmed V and J ends, which lost 4 bases and 1 base, there was a span of 14 bases. This CDR3 reads CASSIDQNENTEAFF. The CDR3 DNA is TGCGCCAGCAGCATTGACCAAAACGAGAACACTGAAGCTTTCTTT.

Remarks on this clonotype: The CDR3 end shows no conserved phenylalanine or tryptophan, and so a read error is likely. Because the CDR3's place on the DNA is in doubt, the DNA is left out and the CDR3 is given as listed by TCRdb. V usage is TRBV12-3 or TRBV12-4 and J usage is TRBJ1-1; the DNA was not used to check the table's D call, TRBD1. The CDR3 region is 13 residues in length, termini included. The CDR3 here is CASSEDSYTEASY.

Concerning this clonotype: This clone may be a read error of a much larger clone one base away. The rearrangement uses TRBV20-1 and TRBJ2-7; possible D gene TRBD2, 6 bases. The CDR3 runs to 15 residues. The germline gives CDR1 DFQATT, CDR2 SNEGSKA (reference sequence). The CDR3 is CSVRDYRGGSYEQYF. As DNA, the CDR3 is TGCAGTGTTAGAGATTATCGGGGAGGAAGCTACGAGCAGTACTTC.

The table lists this clonotype with many counts. The chain links TRBV6-2 or TRBV6-3 to TRBJ2-7; D unresolved. This CDR3 region has 13 residues. In germline, CDR1 is MNHEY, CDR2 SVGEGT. V lost 8 bases, J lost 3 bases, and 14 bases lay in between. CDR3 loop: CASGKGSSYEQYF. As DNA, the CDR3 is TGTGCCAGCGGGAAGGGTTCTAGCTACGAGCAGTACTTC.

About this clonotype: Given the absence of the conserved phenylalanine or tryptophan at the CDR3 end, a read error is likely. V is TRBV10-3 and J is TRBJ1-5; 8 bases map to TRBD1. This CDR3 spans 14 amino acids. Germline V gives CDR1 ENHRY, CDR2 SYGVKD. J was trimmed by 8 bases and V by 3 bases; bases with no gene match: 6. The CDR3, as DNA: TGTGCCATCAGTGAAACAGGGGGGGGCAAGCCCCAGCATCTT. Residues: CAISETGGGKPQHL.

Remarks on this clonotype: Given the absence of the conserved phenylalanine or tryptophan at the CDR3 end, a read error is likely. V and J are TRBV7-8 and TRBJ2-4; D is ambiguous. Germline V gives CDR1 SGHVS, CDR2 FQNEAQ. This CDR3 comprises 15 residues. CDR3 sequence: CASSVGGVTKNIQYL. The DNA of the CDR3 is TGTGCAAGCAGCGTAGGTGGCGTGACCAAAAACATTCAGTACTTA.

On this clonotype: Its ends do not fully match the called genes, so a read error is possible. The V gene is TRBV11-3, the J gene TRBJ2-2; possibly TRBD1 for D (6 bases). The CDR3 loop spans 18 amino acids. Germline loops: CDR1 SGHNT, CDR2 YENEEA. CDR3 loop: CAGSLDPWDTENTGELSF. The CDR3 nucleotides are TGTGCCGGCAGCTTAGATCCCTGGGACACAGAGAACACCGGGGAGCTGTCTTTT.

As to this clonotype: Germline is not matched at one junction end, which may reflect a read error. The gene calls are TRBV10-2 and TRBJ2-1; D possibly corresponds to TRBD2 (5 bases). The V gene's germline CDR1 is WSHSY and CDR2 SAAADI. CDR3 length: 17 residues. CDR3 in amino acids: CASRTHPAGSAGNEQFF. CDR3 in DNA: TGCGCCAGCAGAACACACCCGGCGGGCTCGGCCGGGAATGAGCAATTCTTC.

In regard to this clonotype: Germline is not matched at one junction end, which may reflect a read error. This chain connects TRBV11-2 to TRBJ1-6; maybe TRBD1 (5 bases). Germline V gene sequence: CDR1 SGHAT, CDR2 FQNNGV. The CDR3 length is 13 residues. This CDR3 is CASSLGLNSPHHF. The CDR3 DNA reads as TGTGCCAGCAGCTTGGGGCTTAATTCACCCCACCACTTT. The whole variable domain, remainder taken from reference TRBV11-2 and TRBJ1-6, is EAGVAQSPRYKIIEKRQSVAFWCNPISGHATLYWYQQILGQGPKLLIQFQNNGVVDDSQLPKDRFSAERLKGVDSTLKIQPAKLEDSAVYLCASSLGLNSPHHFGNGTRLTVT.

This clonotype has only one observation. This chain uses TRBV11-2 with TRBJ1-1; no clear D. CDR3 length: 13 residues. Trimming stripped 4 bases from V and 5 bases from J, with 11 bases between. Germline CDR1 SGHAT, CDR2 FQNNGV. CDR3 coding DNA: TGTGCCAGCAGCTCACCCCCAAGTACTGAAGCTTTCTTT. Amino acids: CASSSPPSTEAFF.

This clonotype was counted once. The chain uses TRBV21-1 and TRBJ2-5; the listed D gene, TRBD2, was not tested against the DNA. TRBV21-1 counts as a pseudogene. The CDR3 is 18 amino acids. CDR3 loop: CASSPPQGKRRRLETQYF. The CDR3 coding sequence is TGTGCCAGCAGCCCCCCACAAGGGAAGCGGCGACGGCTAGAGACCCAGTACTTC.

This clonotype was counted many times. The chain joins TRBV15 to TRBJ2-2; D is possibly TRBD2 (5 bases). This CDR3 spans 14 amino acids. Germline V lookup: CDR1 LNHNV, CDR2 YYDKDF (reference sequence). V was trimmed by 5 bases and J by 0 bases, leaving 7 bases between them. The CDR3, as DNA: TGTGCCACCAGCGAGACTACGAACACCGGGGAGCTGTTTTTT. Amino acids: CATSETTNTGELFF. Variable domain in full (rest from reference TRBV15 and TRBJ2-2): DAMVIQNPRYQVTQFGKPVTLSCSQTLNHNVMYWYQQKSSQAPKLLFHYYDKDFNNEADTPDNFQSRRPNTSFCFLDIRSPGLGDTAMYLCATSETTNTGELFFGEGSRLTVL.